The rows below give T cell receptor beta chains drawn from one sample of a study of T cell responses to AZD1222 COVID-19 vaccine. Method: immunoSEQ multiplex PCR; TCRdb's copy keeps in-frame clones and lacks some. Altogether roughly 46,000 clones are present, approximately 90% being singletons, with the ten largest covering approximately 25%. Material: peripheral blood, obtained 28 days after the second AZD1222 dose. The receptors come from an adult who received the AZD1222 COVID-19 vaccine. Each CDR3 is given with its conserved first and last residue. D genes are given only for firm matches. The size field is filled for only some rows; it gives once, few, many or a size class.

length: 15; D: TRBD2; V: TRBV14; size: few; J: TRBJ2-5; CDR3: CASSLGLAGGETQYF; DNA: TGTGCCAGCAGCCTGGGACTAGCGGGGGGAGAGACCCAGTACTTC
length: 19; D: TRBD2; V: TRBV11-2; size: .; J: TRBJ2-2; CDR3: CASSPLPGGAGANTGELFF; DNA: TGTGCCAGCAGCCCCCTGCCCGGGGGGGCAGGCGCGAACACCGGGGAGCTGTTTTTT
length: 15; D: .; V: TRBV7-2; size: once; J: TRBJ2-1; CDR3: CASSLADSWGNEQFF; DNA: TGTGCCAGCAGCTTAGCGGACTCGTGGGGCAATGAGCAGTTCTTC
length: 16; D: .; V: TRBV21-1; size: .; J: TRBJ2-7; CDR3: CASSAVLAVLSYEQYF; DNA: TGTGCCAGCAGCGCAGTCCTAGCGGTTCTTTCCTACGAGCAGTACTTC
length: 13; D: .; V: TRBV11-2; size: .; J: TRBJ1-5; CDR3: CASSLSFDQPQHF; DNA: TGTGCCAGCAGCTTAAGCTTCGACCAGCCCCAGCATTTT
length: 16; D: .; V: TRBV2; size: .; J: TRBJ2-4; CDR3: CASRVSRATRGNIQYF; DNA: TGTGCCAGCAGGGTCTCGAGGGCGACCAGGGGAAACATTCAGTACTTC
length: 13; D: TRBD1; V: TRBV29-1; size: few; J: TRBJ2-7; CDR3: CSVPGQGVYEQYF; DNA: TGCAGCGTTCCGGGACAGGGGGTCTACGAGCAGTACTTC
length: 14; D: .; V: TRBV6-6; size: .; J: TRBJ2-1; CDR3: CASAPGGNYNEQFF; DNA: TGTGCCAGCGCCCCGGGCGGAAATTACAATGAGCAGTTCTTC
length: 16; D: TRBD2; V: TRBV28; size: .; J: TRBJ2-1; CDR3: CASSLFRGEPYNEQFF; DNA: TGTGCCAGCAGTTTATTTCGGGGGGAGCCCTACAATGAGCAGTTCTTC
length: 11; D: TRBD1; V: TRBV19; size: .; J: TRBJ1-1; CDR3: CASTGDLVTFF; DNA: TGTGCCAGCACAGGGGACCTTGTTACTTTCTTT
length: 15; D: .; V: TRBV2; size: .; J: TRBJ2-4; CDR3: CASSEALIVVNIQYF; DNA: TGTGCCAGCAGTGAAGCGCTTATAGTAGTAAACATTCAGTACTTC
length: 15; D: .; V: TRBV6-1; size: .; J: TRBJ2-7; CDR3: CASSEGWLGPYEQYF; DNA: TGTGCCAGCAGTGAAGGGTGGCTGGGCCCCTACGAGCAGTACTTC
length: 14; D: .; V: TRBV7-9; size: few; J: TRBJ1-2; CDR3: CASSLEDFNYGYTF; DNA: TGTGCCAGCAGCTTAGAAGATTTTAACTATGGCTACACCTTC
length: 13; D: .; V: TRBV5-6; size: .; J: TRBJ2-5; CDR3: CASSLDRAETQYF; DNA: TGTGCCAGCAGCTTGGACAGGGCAGAGACCCAGTACTTC
length: 18; D: TRBD2; V: TRBV7-9; size: .; J: TRBJ2-7; CDR3: CASSGTSGRSRGTYEQYF; DNA: TGTGCCAGCAGTGGGACTAGCGGGAGGTCTAGGGGGACCTACGAGCAGTACTTC
length: 17; D: TRBD2; V: TRBV4-2; size: .; J: TRBJ2-1; CDR3: CASSQASGLAGDNEQFF; DNA: TGTGCCAGCAGCCAAGCCTCGGGACTAGCGGGGGACAATGAGCAGTTCTTC
length: 17; D: TRBD1; V: TRBV7-9; size: once; J: TRBJ2-1; CDR3: CASSSTIRDRQGDEQFF; DNA: TGTGCCAGCAGCTCTACTATCCGGGACAGGCAGGGGGATGAGCAGTTCTTC
length: 15; D: TRBD1; V: TRBV6-6; size: once; J: TRBJ1-5; CDR3: CASSAGQGSVQPQHF; DNA: TGTGCCAGCAGTGCGGGACAGGGGTCGGTTCAGCCCCAGCATTTT
length: 14; D: TRBD1; V: TRBV19; size: .; J: TRBJ2-3; CDR3: CASQTGVGADTQYF; DNA: TGTGCCAGCCAGACAGGGGTGGGGGCAGATACGCAGTATTTT
length: 14; D: TRBD1; V: TRBV6-6; size: .; J: TRBJ1-1; CDR3: CASSSGQANTEAFF; DNA: TGTGCCAGCAGCTCGGGACAGGCGAACACTGAAGCTTTCTTT
length: 14; D: .; V: TRBV7-2; size: .; J: TRBJ2-1; CDR3: CASSLGGQVNEQFF; DNA: TGTGCCAGCAGCTTAGGGGGCCAAGTCAATGAGCAGTTCTTC
length: 15; D: TRBD2; V: TRBV6-2/TRBV6-3; size: .; J: TRBJ2-1; CDR3: CASSYNTGTSNEQFF; DNA: TGTGCCAGCAGTTATAACACCGGGACTAGCAATGAGCAGTTCTTC
length: 15; D: TRBD1; V: TRBV5-5; size: .; J: TRBJ2-7; CDR3: CASSLGGQGLFEQYF; DNA: TGTGCCAGCAGCTTGGGGGGACAGGGCCTGTTCGAGCAGTACTTC